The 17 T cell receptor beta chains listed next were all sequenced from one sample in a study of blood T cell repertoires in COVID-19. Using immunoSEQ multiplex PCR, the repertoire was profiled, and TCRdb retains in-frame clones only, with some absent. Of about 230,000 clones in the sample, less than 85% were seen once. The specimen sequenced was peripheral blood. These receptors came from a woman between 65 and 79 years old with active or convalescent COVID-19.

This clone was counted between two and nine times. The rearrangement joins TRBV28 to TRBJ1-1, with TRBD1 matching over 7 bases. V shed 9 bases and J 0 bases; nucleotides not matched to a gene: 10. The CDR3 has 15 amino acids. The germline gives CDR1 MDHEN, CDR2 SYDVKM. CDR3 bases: TGTGCCAGTCTTCAGGGGGGCTCTATGAACACTGAAGCTTTCTTT. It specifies CASLQGGSMNTEAFF.

CDR3 sequence reads: CASSPSRDRAPMSGYTF. The CDR3 DNA reads TGCGCCAGCAGCCCCTCCCGGGACAGGGCCCCTATGAGTGGCTACACCTTC. This chain connects TRBV5-1 to TRBJ1-2; 9 bases align to TRBD1. Germline V gene sequence: CDR1 SGHRS, CDR2 YFSETQ. This CDR3 spans 17 amino acids. The V gene end was trimmed by 4 bases and the J gene end by 7 bases; junction bases not matched to a gene: 17.

The DNA for the CDR3 is TGTGCCAGCAGTTCACTAGCGGGGGGCGTCGAGCAGTACTTC. Residues: CASSSLAGGVEQYF. The chain uses TRBV6-6 and TRBJ2-7; 12 nucleotides line up with TRBD2. Per germline, CDR1 MNHNY and CDR2 SVGAGI (reference sequence). J was trimmed by 6 bases and V by 4 bases; bases with no gene match: 4. This CDR3 is 14 amino acids long.

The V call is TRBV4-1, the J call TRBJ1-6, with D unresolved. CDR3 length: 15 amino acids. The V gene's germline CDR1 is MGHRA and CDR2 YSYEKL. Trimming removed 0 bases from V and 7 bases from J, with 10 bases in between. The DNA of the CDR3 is TGCGCCAGCAGCCAAGATCTGGTCGGGAATTCACCCCTCCACTTT. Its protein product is CASSQDLVGNSPLHF.

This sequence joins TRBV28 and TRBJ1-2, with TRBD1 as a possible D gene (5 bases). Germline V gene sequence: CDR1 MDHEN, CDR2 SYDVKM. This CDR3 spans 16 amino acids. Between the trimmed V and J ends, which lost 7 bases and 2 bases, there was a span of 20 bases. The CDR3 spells CASTLLTGVGNYGYTF. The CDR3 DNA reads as TGTGCCAGCACCTTACTAACAGGAGTAGGGAACTATGGCTACACCTTC.

CDR3 nucleotide sequence: TGCGCCAGCAGCTTAGATACCACAAATGAGCAGTTCTTC. Its protein product is CASSLDTTNEQFF. The chain couples TRBV5-1 to TRBJ2-1; unclear D gene. CDR1 is SGHRS and CDR2 is YFSETQ in the germline V gene. V was clipped by 2 bases and J by 7 bases, with 10 bases between them. This CDR3 is 13 amino acids long.

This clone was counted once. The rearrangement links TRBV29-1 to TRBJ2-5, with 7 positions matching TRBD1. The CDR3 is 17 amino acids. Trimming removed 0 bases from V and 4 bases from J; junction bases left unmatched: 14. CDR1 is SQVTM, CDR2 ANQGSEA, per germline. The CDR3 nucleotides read TGCAGCGTTGAAGAATTAAACCCACCACGGACAGGAGAGACCCAGTACTTC. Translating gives CSVEELNPPRTGETQYF.

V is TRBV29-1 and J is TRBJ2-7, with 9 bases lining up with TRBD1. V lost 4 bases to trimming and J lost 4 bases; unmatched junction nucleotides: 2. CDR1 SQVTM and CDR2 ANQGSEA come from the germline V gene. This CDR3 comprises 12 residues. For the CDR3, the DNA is TGCAGCGTTGTGGGACAGGGTTACGAGCAGTACTTC. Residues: CSVVGQGYEQYF.

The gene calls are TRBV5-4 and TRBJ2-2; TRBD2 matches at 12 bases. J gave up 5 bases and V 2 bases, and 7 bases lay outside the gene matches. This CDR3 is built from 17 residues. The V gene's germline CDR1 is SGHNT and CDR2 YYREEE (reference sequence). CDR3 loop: CASSFGTSGPLTGELFF. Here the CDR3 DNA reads TGTGCCAGCAGCTTCGGGACTAGCGGGCCTCTTACCGGGGAGCTGTTTTTT.

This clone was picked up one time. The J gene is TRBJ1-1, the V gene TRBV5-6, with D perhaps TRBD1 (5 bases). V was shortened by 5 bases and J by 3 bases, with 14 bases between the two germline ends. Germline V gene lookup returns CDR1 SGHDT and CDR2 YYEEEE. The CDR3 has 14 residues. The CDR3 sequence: CASSSTGSHTEAFF. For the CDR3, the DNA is TGTGCCAGCAGTTCTACAGGATCGCACACTGAAGCTTTCTTT.

The CDR3 DNA reads TGTGCCAGCAGCTCTTCCGAGGGGACAGATTATGGCTACACCTTC. It yields the protein CASSSSEGTDYGYTF. This chain uses TRBV11-2 with TRBJ1-2; 7 bases fit TRBD1. Germline CDR1 reads SGHAT; CDR2 reads FQNNGV. Germline trimming cut 4 bases from V and 5 bases from J; bases unmatched to any gene: 10. The CDR3 loop spans 15 amino acids.

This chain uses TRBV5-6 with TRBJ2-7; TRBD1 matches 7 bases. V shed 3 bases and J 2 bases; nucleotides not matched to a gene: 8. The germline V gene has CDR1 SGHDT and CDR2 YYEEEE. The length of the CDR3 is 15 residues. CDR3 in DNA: TGTGCCAGCAGCTCTGGTCTCGGGACAGCCTACGAGCAGTACTTC. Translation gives CASSSGLGTAYEQYF.

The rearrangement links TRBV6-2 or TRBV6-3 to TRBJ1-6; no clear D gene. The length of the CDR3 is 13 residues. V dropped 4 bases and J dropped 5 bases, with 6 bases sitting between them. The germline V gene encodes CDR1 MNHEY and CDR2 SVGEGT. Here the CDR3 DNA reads TGTGCCAGCAGTTCTTTAAATAATTCACCCCTCCACTTT. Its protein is CASSSLNNSPLHF.

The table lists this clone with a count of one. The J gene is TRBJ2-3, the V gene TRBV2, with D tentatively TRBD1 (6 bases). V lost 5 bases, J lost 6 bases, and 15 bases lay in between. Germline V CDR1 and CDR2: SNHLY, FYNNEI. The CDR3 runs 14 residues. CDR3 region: CASSPGGHPDTQYF. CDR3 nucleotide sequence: TGTGCCAGCAGTCCTGGGGGACATCCGGATACGCAGTATTTT.

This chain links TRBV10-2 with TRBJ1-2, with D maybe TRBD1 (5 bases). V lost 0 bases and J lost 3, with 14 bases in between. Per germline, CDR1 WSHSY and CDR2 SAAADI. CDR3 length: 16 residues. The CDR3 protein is CASSESSGKGDYGYTF. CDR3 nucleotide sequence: TGCGCCAGCAGTGAGTCATCTGGAAAAGGGGACTATGGCTACACCTTC.

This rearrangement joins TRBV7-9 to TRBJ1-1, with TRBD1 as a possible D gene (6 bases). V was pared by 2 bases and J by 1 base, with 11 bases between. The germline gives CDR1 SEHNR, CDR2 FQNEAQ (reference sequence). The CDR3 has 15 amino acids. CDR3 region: CASSLFQGPNTEAFF. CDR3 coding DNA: TGTGCCAGCAGCTTATTTCAGGGGCCGAACACTGAAGCTTTCTTT.

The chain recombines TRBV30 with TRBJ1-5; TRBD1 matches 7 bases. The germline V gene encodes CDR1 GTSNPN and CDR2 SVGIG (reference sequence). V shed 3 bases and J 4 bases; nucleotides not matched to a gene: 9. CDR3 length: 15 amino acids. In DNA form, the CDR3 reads TGTGCCTGGAGCCCGGGACAGTTTATAAATCAGCCCCAGCATTTT. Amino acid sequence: CAWSPGQFINQPQHF.